One and the same sample provided the 20 T cell receptor beta chains below, sequenced in a study of blood T cell repertoires in COVID-19. Method: immunoSEQ multiplex PCR; TCRdb's copy keeps in-frame clones and lacks some. The data show 100,000 to 150,000 clones, about 80% seen once. The source material was peripheral blood. Receptors were obtained from a middle-aged man with active or convalescent COVID-19.

V gene TRBV7-9 combines with J gene TRBJ2-1; 8 bases map to TRBD2. This CDR3 has 17 residues. Looked up from germline, CDR1 is SEHNR and CDR2 is FQNEAQ (reference sequence). The J segment lost 7 bases and the V segment lost 5 bases, leaving 16 bases of the junction unmatched. CDR3 DNA sequence: TGTGCCAGCAGCCCGCGGGGGGCGACCGCCGTAGGTAATGAGCAGTTCTTC. Translation gives CASSPRGATAVGNEQFF.

This sequence joins TRBV4-2 and TRBJ1-5; 8 bases map to TRBD1. The CDR3 loop spans 16 amino acids. With V trimmed by 4 bases and J by 7 bases, 12 bases remained unmatched. Germline V gene data show CDR1 as LGHNA and CDR2 as YNFKEQ. The CDR3 DNA sequence: TGTGCCAGCAGCCTAAACCCGGGACAGGACCGACAGCCCCAGCATTTT. Protein: CASSLNPGQDRQPQHF.

The chain recombines TRBV6-6 with TRBJ1-1; 7 bases line up with TRBD1. The germline gives CDR1 MNHNY, CDR2 SVGAGI (reference sequence). The junction had 8 bases not matched to a gene; V was cut back by 2 bases and J by 2 bases. The CDR3 consists of 16 residues. CDR3 DNA sequence: TGTGCCAGCAGTTACCCCCTTGGACAGGCTAACACTGAAGCTTTCTTT. This codes for CASSYPLGQANTEAFF.

The J gene is TRBJ2-5, the V gene TRBV28; 7 bases agree with TRBD1. Trimming cost V 4 bases and J 4 bases; bases outside gene matches: 6. CDR1 is MDHEN and CDR2 is SYDVKM in the germline V gene. The CDR3 is made up of 14 amino acids. In DNA form, the CDR3 reads TGTGCCAGCAGTTCGGGGACAGTCTTAGAGACCCAGTACTTC. It is translated as CASSSGTVLETQYF. Looking up the rest from reference TRBV28 and TRBJ2-5 gives the full variable domain: DVKVTQSSRYLVKRTGEKVFLECVQDMDHENMFWYRQDPGLGLRLIYFSYDVKMKEKGDIPEGYSVSREKKERFSLILESASTNQTSMYLCASSSGTVLETQYFGPGTRLLVL.

This clone was seen a single time. The chain carries TRBV4-3 and TRBJ1-6, with D tentatively TRBD1 (6 bases). From germline, CDR1 is LGHNA and CDR2 YSLEER. There are 15 residues in the CDR3. V lost 2 bases and J 7 bases, leaving 12 bases between the germline ends. The CDR3 loop reads CASSQRTVSNSPLHF. In DNA, the CDR3 is TGCGCCAGCAGCCAACGGACAGTCTCGAATTCACCCCTCCACTTT.

This clone was seen a single time. The rearrangement uses TRBV7-9 and TRBJ2-7; TRBD1 aligns across 7 bases. The trim removed 4 bases at V and 3 bases at J, leaving 15 bases unmatched. The germline CDR1 and CDR2 sequences are SEHNR and FQNEAQ (reference sequence). The CDR3 runs 17 residues. The CDR3, as DNA: TGTGCCAGCAGCTATTCCACCCTGGGGACAGTAGACTACGAGCAGTACTTC. It encodes CASSYSTLGTVDYEQYF. The full variable domain, its missing parts supplied by reference TRBV7-9 and TRBJ2-7, is DTGVSQNPRHKITKRGQNVTFRCDPISEHNRLYWYRQTLGQGPEFLTYFQNEAQLEKSRLLSDRFSAERPKGSFSTLEIQRTEQGDSAMYLCASSYSTLGTVDYEQYFGPGTRLTVT.

The chain is built from TRBV7-8 and TRBJ1-1; D remains ambiguous. The CDR3 loop spans 13 amino acids. CDR1 and CDR2 from the germline V gene are SGHVS and FQNEAQ. V gave up 10 bases and J gave up 1 base, with 13 bases separating them. The CDR3 nucleotides read TGTGCCACCACGACTAGACCGAACACTGAAGCTTTCTTT. This encodes CATTTRPNTEAFF.

This clone was seen just once. The chain is built from TRBV4-2 and TRBJ2-3; no clear D. The V end lost 0 bases, the J end lost 5 bases, and 9 bases lay between the germline ends. The germline V gene has CDR1 LGHNA and CDR2 YNFKEQ. The CDR3 length is 14 residues. The CDR3 coding sequence is TGTGCCAGCAGCCAAGATACGGTCCAAGATACGCAGTATTTT. It is translated as CASSQDTVQDTQYF.

The rearrangement joins TRBV27 to TRBJ1-1; D not certain. This CDR3 has 13 amino acids. Deletions cut 8 bases from V and 11 bases from J, with 21 bases between. CDR1 MNHEY and CDR2 SMNVEV come from the germline V gene (reference sequence). In DNA, the CDR3 is TGTGCCAGCTCCCGAGCGGGCGGTGTAGAGGCTTTCTTT. Its translation is CASSRAGGVEAFF.

The rearrangement uses TRBV11-2 and TRBJ2-1; 10 nucleotides match TRBD2. Germline lookup yields CDR1 SGHAT and CDR2 FQNNGV. CDR3 length: 17 residues. The V and J ends lost 5 bases and 3 bases, in that order; junction bases with no gene match: 10. The chain's CDR3 is CASSPRLLAGDYNEQFF. Here the CDR3 DNA reads TGTGCCAGCAGCCCAAGACTCCTAGCGGGGGACTACAATGAGCAGTTCTTC.

This chain links TRBV19 with TRBJ2-2; 7 nucleotides line up with TRBD2. The CDR3 has 14 residues. The germline gives CDR1 LNHDA, CDR2 SQIVND (reference sequence). V shed 4 bases and J 4 bases; nucleotides not matched to a gene: 3. The CDR3 DNA follows: TGTGCCAGTAGTACTGGCGGGAGCACCGGGGAGCTGTTTTTT. Its protein is CASSTGGSTGELFF.

CDR3 nucleotides: TGCAGCGGACAGGTCACCCCGGGGACCGGGGAGCTGTTTTTT. Amino acid sequence: CSGQVTPGTGELFF. The chain joins TRBV29-1 to TRBJ2-2; possibly TRBD1 for D (6 bases). The CDR3 extends over 14 amino acids. Trimming cost V 7 bases and J 5 bases, with 17 bases left between them. Germline CDR1 reads SQVTM; CDR2 reads ANQGSEA.

This chain connects TRBV6-2 or TRBV6-3 to TRBJ2-2, with D unclear. V was shortened by 6 bases and J by 3 bases, with 5 bases between the two germline ends. The germline gives CDR1 MNHEY, CDR2 SVGEGT. The CDR3 is 12 residues long. The CDR3 DNA sequence: TGTGCCAGCAGCCAGCACACCGGGGAGCTGTTTTTT. This sequence encodes CASSQHTGELFF.

This clone was observed a few times. CDR3 sequence reads: CASSYGRHSNQPQHF. CDR3 in DNA: TGTGCCAGCAGTTACGGCAGGCATAGCAATCAGCCCCAGCATTTT. The V call is TRBV6-5, the J call TRBJ1-5; no reliable D call. CDR1 and CDR2 (germline): MNHEY, SVGAGI. The V and J ends lost 2 bases and 0 bases respectively, with 8 bases between them. CDR3 length: 15 amino acids.

The genes are TRBV5-6 and TRBJ2-1; TRBD2 matches 11 bases. This CDR3 region has 16 residues. V was clipped by 4 bases and J by 0 bases; unmatched bases: 3. Germline V lookup: CDR1 SGHDT, CDR2 YYEEEE. CDR3 sequence reads: CASSPGTSGSYNEQFF. The CDR3 coding sequence is TGTGCCAGCAGCCCGGGGACTAGCGGCTCCTACAATGAGCAGTTCTTC.

The rearrangement joins TRBV5-1 to TRBJ2-7, with 8 bases lining up with TRBD2. Germline V CDR1 and CDR2: SGHRS, YFSETQ. The V segment lost 1 base and the J segment 5 bases; nucleotides outside the gene matches: 8. This CDR3 spans 15 amino acids. This CDR3 reads CASSLLVAGRDEQYF. As DNA, the CDR3 is TGCGCCAGCAGCTTGCTAGTAGCGGGAAGGGACGAGCAGTACTTC. The full variable domain, with the rest looked up from reference TRBV5-1 and TRBJ2-7, is KAGVTQTPRYLIKTRGQQVTLSCSPISGHRSVSWYQQTPGQGLQFLFEYFSETQRNKGNFPGRFSGRQFSNSRSEMNVSTLELGDSALYLCASSLLVAGRDEQYFGPGTRLTVT.

This sequence joins TRBV6-6 and TRBJ1-4, with D hard to call. The germline V gene has CDR1 MNHNY and CDR2 SVGAGI (reference sequence). V lost 7 bases and J lost 8, with 20 bases in between. This CDR3 spans 15 amino acids. This CDR3 reads CASNPSAGLKEKLFF. The CDR3 region has the DNA TGTGCCAGCAACCCCTCGGCAGGACTTAAGGAAAAACTGTTTTTT.

The J gene is TRBJ2-3, the V gene TRBV27, with 7 bases matching TRBD1. The trim removed 9 bases at V and 6 bases at J, leaving 12 bases unmatched. Germline V lookup: CDR1 MNHEY, CDR2 SMNVEV (reference sequence). The CDR3 totals 14 residues. The CDR3 reads CASFPSQGVDTQYF. CDR3 nucleotides: TGTGCCAGTTTCCCATCCCAGGGGGTTGATACGCAGTATTTT.

CDR3 loop: CASSPDRATEAFF. CDR3 DNA: TGTGCCAGCAGCCCCGACAGGGCCACTGAAGCTTTCTTT. The genes are TRBV3-1 (or the pseudogene TRBV3-2) and TRBJ1-1; 7 positions agree with TRBD1. Germline V gene lookup returns CDR1 LGHDT and CDR2 YNNKEL (reference sequence). Losses at the gene ends were 4 bases for V and 4 bases for J; bases not matched to a gene: 3. The CDR3 spans 13 residues.

The chain recombines TRBV24-1 with TRBJ2-3; D may be TRBD1 (6 bases). Germline-derived CDR1 and CDR2 are KGHDR and SFDVKD. The germline V and J ends were trimmed by 1 base and 11 bases, with 9 bases remaining between them. This CDR3 has 12 residues. CDR3 protein: CATSDFRGLQYF. The DNA of the CDR3 is TGTGCCACCAGTGATTTCAGGGGCTTGCAGTATTTT.